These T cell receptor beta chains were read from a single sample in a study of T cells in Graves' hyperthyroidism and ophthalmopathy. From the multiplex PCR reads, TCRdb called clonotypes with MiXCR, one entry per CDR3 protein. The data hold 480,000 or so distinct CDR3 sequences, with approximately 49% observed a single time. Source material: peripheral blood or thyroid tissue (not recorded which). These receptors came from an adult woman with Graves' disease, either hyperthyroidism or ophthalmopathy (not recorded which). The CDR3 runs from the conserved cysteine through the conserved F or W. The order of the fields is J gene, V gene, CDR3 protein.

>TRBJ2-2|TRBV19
CASSIPSGELFF
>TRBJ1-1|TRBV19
CASSPHKNTEAFF
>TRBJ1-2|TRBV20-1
CSARGPGTGSGNTF
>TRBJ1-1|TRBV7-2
CASSDGIGTEAFF
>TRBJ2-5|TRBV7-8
CASSSTESNQPQYF
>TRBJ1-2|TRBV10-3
CAISESQDSYNYGYTF
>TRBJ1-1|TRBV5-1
CASSLQPGNTEAFF
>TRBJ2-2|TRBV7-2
CASSPGTGMGGELFF
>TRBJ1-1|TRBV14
CASSHHEGQNTEAFF
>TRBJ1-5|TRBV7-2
CASSLMAGWGGQPQHF
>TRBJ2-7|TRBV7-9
CASSPGLAGEQYF
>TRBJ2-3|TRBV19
CASRVAGSTDTQYF
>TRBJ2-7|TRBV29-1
CSVQGDEQYF
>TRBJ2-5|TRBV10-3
CAISDPGLAVQETQYF
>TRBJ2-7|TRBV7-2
CASSLGGAESSYEQYF
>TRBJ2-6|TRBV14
CASSYRGAGANVLTF
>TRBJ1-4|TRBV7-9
CASSSGTGWGEKLFF
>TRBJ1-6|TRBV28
CASSLDSNYNSPLHF
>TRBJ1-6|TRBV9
CASSVAPGQGGSSPLHF
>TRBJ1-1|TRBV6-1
CASSDWTVNTEAFF